This T cell receptor (beta chain) was profiled in a study of T cell repertoires in cytomegalovirus infection. Study information: Public TCR beta signatures provided an indication of both CMV infection and a matching HLA type.

V lost 3 bases and J lost 5, with 12 bases in between. The CDR3 contains 15 residues. Germline V CDR1 and CDR2: SGHKS, YYEKEE (reference sequence). TCRdb recomputed calls from the reads with MiXCR, one row per CDR3 protein. This sample has some 68,000 distinct CDR3 sequences, with 20% to 25% found just once. About this clonotype: Its specificity is unknown.

Overall study findings and caveats: CMV-specific TCR beta clonotypes restricted by HLA-C dominated the ex vivo response. Adding up the frequency of public TCR beta families identified people who carried CMV plus the relevant HLA.

Sequences were obtained from PBMCs, sequenced either directly or after in vitro stimulation (not recorded which). The rearrangement uses TRBV5-5 and TRBJ1-6; D might be TRBD1 (5 bases). The clonotype originates from a human donor in good health (CMV status not recorded). Some clones in this sample may be carry-over from other donors' samples. For the CDR3, the DNA is TGTGCCAGCAGCTACGGGACGGCCGATAATTCACCCCTCCACTTT. Protein: CASSYGTADNSPLHF.